This TCR beta chain was found in a study of T-cell reconstitution after alpha-beta-depleted transplantation in children. Whole-study results and caveats: Where some patients showed high TCRbeta diversity at day 60, it came from recipient T cells and thymic progenitors that had survived. Diversity and T-cell counts at one year after transplant derived mostly from new T cells.

Preparation of the TCRbeta library was carried out with unique molecular identifiers. TCRdb reprocessed the PCR reads via MiXCR and lists one record per CDR3 protein. The sample contains roughly 420,000 distinct CDR3 sequences, around 15% of which appear only once. Germline V gene data show CDR1 as SGHRS and CDR2 as YFSETQ. This CDR3 contains 17 residues. Trimming removed 1 base from V and 4 bases from J, with 18 bases in between. This clonotype was seen repeatedly, ten times or more. Its cognate antigen is unknown. This sequence originates from a boy under two years old who had a stem cell transplant for Wiskott-Aldrich syndrome, so the T cells may come from the graft donor. The sample in question was PBMCs, mostly from graft donor cells, obtained 360 days after TCRalphabeta/CD19-depleted stem cell transplant. This sequence joins TRBV5-1 and TRBJ2-1; D is unclear. The CDR3: CASSLMTSRAHYNEQFF. CDR3 coding DNA: TGCGCCAGCAGCTTGATGACCTCTCGTGCCCATTACAATGAGCAGTTCTTC.